The sequence of this T cell receptor (beta chain) was determined in a study of identical twins. Study-level findings and limits: It was out-of-frame TCR alpha sharing in monozygotic twins that models underestimated. Findings came from cross-sectional statistics, without long-term follow-up of donors. Reduced insertions were recorded for abundant cord blood beta clonotypes, with no such pattern in memory repertoires.

The CDR3 has 15 residues. TCRdb re-analysed the 5' RACE reads in MiXCR, keeping a single row per CDR3 protein. The table lists around 490,000 distinct CDR3 sequences, approximately 20% of them singletons. Ten or more counts support this clonotype. Its target is not known. At one end, the junction sequence differs from germline, possibly due to a read error. This same sample was also part of a study on yellow fever vaccine responses in identical twins. That paper notes: Twins' vaccine T cell response reportedly seemed partly convergent, partly personalized.

Sequencing used CD4+ T cells sorted from blood. This clonotype was sampled from a woman under 30 in good health. This chain joins TRBV12-3 or TRBV12-4 and TRBJ2-3; tentative D call: TRBD2 (6 bases). Here the CDR3 reads CASSLGGASTDTQYF. In DNA, the CDR3 is TGTGCCAGCAGCTTAGGCGGGGCAAGCACAGATACGCAGTATTTT.